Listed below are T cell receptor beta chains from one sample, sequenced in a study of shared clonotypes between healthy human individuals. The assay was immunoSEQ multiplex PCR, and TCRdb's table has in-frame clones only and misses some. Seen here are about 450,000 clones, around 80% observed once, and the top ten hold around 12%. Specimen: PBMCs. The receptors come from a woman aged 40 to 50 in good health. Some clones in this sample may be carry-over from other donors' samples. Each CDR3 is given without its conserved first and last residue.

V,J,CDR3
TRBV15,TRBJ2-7,ATSRIPGELTPREQY
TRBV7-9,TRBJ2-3,ASSLVGRADTDTQY
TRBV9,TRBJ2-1,ASSVSSGGYNEQF
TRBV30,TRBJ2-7,ACGQFASYEQY
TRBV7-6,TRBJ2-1,ASSLARWSEQF
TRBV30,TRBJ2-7,AWSVRDRAGEQY
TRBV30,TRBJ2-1,AWSALVTGGLGNNEQF
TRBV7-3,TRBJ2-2,ASSSRTGSTGELF
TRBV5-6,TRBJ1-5,ASSLYGTLDSNQPQH
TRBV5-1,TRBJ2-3,ASSPSPATDTQY
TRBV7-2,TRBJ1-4,ASSLEGGEKLF
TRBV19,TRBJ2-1,ASSIDRGDYNEQF
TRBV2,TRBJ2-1,ASSELPAGEQF
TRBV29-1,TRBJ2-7,SVKLAGGGHEQY
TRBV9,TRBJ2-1,ASSEGAGAHNEQF
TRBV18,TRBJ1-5,ASSPRAGGPFDSNQPQH
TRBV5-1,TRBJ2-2,ASSPLLAENTGELF
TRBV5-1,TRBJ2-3,ASSPPGDTQY
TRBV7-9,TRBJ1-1,ASSFDRLNTEAF
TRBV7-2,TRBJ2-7,ASSLSGISYEQY
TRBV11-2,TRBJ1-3,ASSWRVQGASGNTIY
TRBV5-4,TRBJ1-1,ASSLLKNTEAF
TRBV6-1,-,ASSEDSGTTSYEQY
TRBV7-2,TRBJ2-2,ASSPKGGRGLSNTGELF